The rows below give T cell receptor beta chains drawn from one sample of a study of CXCR3-negative and CXCR3-positive naive CD8 T cells. From the 5' RACE reads, TCRdb lists one entry per CDR3 protein and no DNA. The sample data list around 50,000 distinct CDR3 sequences. Sequenced material: naive CXCR3- CD8+ T cells from blood. These TCRs come from a human donor in good health. Some clones in this sample may be carry-over from other donors' samples. The CDR3 runs from the conserved cysteine through the conserved F or W. Size is stated for part of the rows, as once, few or many counts, or as a class when the clone is expanded.

clone size: NA
V gene: TRBV28
J gene: TRBJ2-5
CDR3 protein: CASSLLGTDETQYF

clone size: NA
V gene: TRBV29-1
J gene: TRBJ2-4
CDR3 protein: CSVEGAGIKNIQYF

clone size: NA
V gene: TRBV9
J gene: TRBJ2-7
CDR3 protein: CASSVESSGRWEQYF

clone size: NA
V gene: TRBV29-1
J gene: TRBJ2-7
CDR3 protein: CSVEGSPYEQYF

clone size: NA
V gene: TRBV28
J gene: TRBJ2-1
CDR3 protein: CASSLTASASSYNEQFF

clone size: NA
V gene: TRBV7-9
J gene: TRBJ2-7
CDR3 protein: CASSSQLGVPLTYEQYF

clone size: NA
V gene: TRBV5-1
J gene: TRBJ2-7
CDR3 protein: CASSPGNGEQYF

clone size: NA
V gene: TRBV28
J gene: TRBJ2-1
CDR3 protein: CASSLGHIYNEQFF

clone size: NA
V gene: TRBV20-1
J gene: TRBJ1-1
CDR3 protein: CSAPWSTTEAFF

clone size: NA
V gene: TRBV12-3/TRBV12-4
J gene: TRBJ2-7
CDR3 protein: CASSLSGTGGYEQYF

clone size: NA
V gene: TRBV20-1
J gene: TRBJ2-7
CDR3 protein: CSATGQGRGYEQYF

clone size: NA
V gene: TRBV5-1
J gene: TRBJ1-4
CDR3 protein: CASRTASNEKLFF

clone size: medium-sized
V gene: TRBV28
J gene: TRBJ2-5
CDR3 protein: CASSKFQALGSSLETQYF

clone size: NA
V gene: TRBV27
J gene: TRBJ2-1
CDR3 protein: CATLFPRGRYNEQFF

clone size: NA
V gene: TRBV14
J gene: TRBJ2-1
CDR3 protein: CASSHSRVAFYNEQFF

clone size: NA
V gene: TRBV5-5
J gene: TRBJ2-3
CDR3 protein: CASSLGGTRNTDTQYF

clone size: NA
V gene: TRBV30
J gene: TRBJ1-1
CDR3 protein: CAWSGQGYTEAFF

clone size: NA
V gene: TRBV4-3
J gene: TRBJ2-7
CDR3 protein: CASSEGGGASSGRLTEQYF

clone size: NA
V gene: TRBV9
J gene: TRBJ2-2
CDR3 protein: CASSTHGNTGELFF

clone size: NA
V gene: TRBV7-9
J gene: TRBJ1-4
CDR3 protein: CASSINRGKSEKLFF

clone size: NA
V gene: TRBV29-1
J gene: TRBJ2-7
CDR3 protein: CSVEDGRDGSYEQYF

clone size: NA
V gene: TRBV20-1
J gene: TRBJ1-5
CDR3 protein: CSAPTGGNQPQHF

clone size: NA
V gene: TRBV28
J gene: TRBJ1-3
CDR3 protein: CASSLRGWAGNTIYF

clone size: NA
V gene: TRBV28
J gene: TRBJ1-1
CDR3 protein: CASSLSQYTEAFF

clone size: NA
V gene: TRBV28
J gene: TRBJ1-1
CDR3 protein: CASSFEGINTEAFF

clone size: NA
V gene: TRBV29-1
J gene: TRBJ1-2
CDR3 protein: CSVDPKQGGGGYTF

clone size: NA
V gene: TRBV28
J gene: TRBJ2-7
CDR3 protein: CASSLGSGSLYEQYF

clone size: NA
V gene: TRBV4-1
J gene: TRBJ1-5
CDR3 protein: CASSQDENSPNQPQHF

clone size: NA
V gene: TRBV28
J gene: TRBJ2-1
CDR3 protein: CASSRTPSREFNEQFF

clone size: NA
V gene: TRBV29-1
J gene: TRBJ2-1
CDR3 protein: CSVVGAAGDEQFF

clone size: NA
V gene: TRBV28
J gene: TRBJ2-7
CDR3 protein: CASSSRTQPPEYF

clone size: NA
V gene: TRBV6-1
J gene: TRBJ2-7
CDR3 protein: CASSEGEDRPYEQYF

clone size: NA
V gene: TRBV19
J gene: TRBJ2-7
CDR3 protein: CASTSSGGADEQDF

clone size: NA
V gene: TRBV6-5
J gene: TRBJ1-1
CDR3 protein: CASRPPSLLDGGAEAFF

clone size: NA
V gene: TRBV28
J gene: TRBJ2-1
CDR3 protein: CASRNLRGDLYNEQFF

clone size: NA
V gene: TRBV27
J gene: TRBJ2-7
CDR3 protein: CASSLSGGDLEQYF

clone size: NA
V gene: TRBV7-9
J gene: TRBJ2-7
CDR3 protein: CASSLSVAEQYF

clone size: NA
V gene: TRBV6-5
J gene: TRBJ2-1
CDR3 protein: CASRTSGVPYNEQFF

clone size: NA
V gene: TRBV7-9
J gene: TRBJ2-7
CDR3 protein: CASSLNRDQDEQYF

clone size: NA
V gene: TRBV20-1
J gene: TRBJ2-4
CDR3 protein: CSARDDSGAKNIQYF

clone size: NA
V gene: TRBV12-3/TRBV12-4
J gene: TRBJ1-1
CDR3 protein: CASTRANTEAFF

clone size: NA
V gene: TRBV6-2/TRBV6-3
J gene: TRBJ1-1
CDR3 protein: CASRRGTTEAFF

clone size: NA
V gene: TRBV12-3/TRBV12-4
J gene: TRBJ2-1
CDR3 protein: CASSLGGEQFF

clone size: NA
V gene: TRBV11-3
J gene: TRBJ2-1
CDR3 protein: CASSPEVGSNGDEQFF

clone size: NA
V gene: TRBV20-1
J gene: TRBJ2-3
CDR3 protein: CSASGISDTQYF

clone size: NA
V gene: TRBV29-1
J gene: TRBJ1-1
CDR3 protein: CSVGGDWVEAFF

clone size: NA
V gene: TRBV15
J gene: TRBJ1-5
CDR3 protein: CATGARDNHQPQHF

clone size: NA
V gene: TRBV20-1
J gene: TRBJ2-3
CDR3 protein: CSARAETSTDTQYF

clone size: NA
V gene: TRBV5-5
J gene: TRBJ2-1
CDR3 protein: CASSWRDRTYNEQFF

clone size: NA
V gene: TRBV19
J gene: TRBJ2-5
CDR3 protein: CASSIAETQYF

clone size: NA
V gene: TRBV20-1
J gene: TRBJ2-1
CDR3 protein: CSAPGDKSPYNEQFF

clone size: NA
V gene: TRBV3-2
J gene: TRBJ2-5
CDR3 protein: CASSQDRTSGEETQYF

clone size: NA
V gene: TRBV3-1
J gene: TRBJ2-7
CDR3 protein: CASSLAESSYEQYF

clone size: NA
V gene: TRBV7-8
J gene: TRBJ2-3
CDR3 protein: CASSQWGASGGDTQYF

clone size: NA
V gene: TRBV10-3
J gene: TRBJ2-7
CDR3 protein: CAISEELADYEQYF

clone size: NA
V gene: TRBV13
J gene: TRBJ2-7
CDR3 protein: CASSPWTETAYEQYF